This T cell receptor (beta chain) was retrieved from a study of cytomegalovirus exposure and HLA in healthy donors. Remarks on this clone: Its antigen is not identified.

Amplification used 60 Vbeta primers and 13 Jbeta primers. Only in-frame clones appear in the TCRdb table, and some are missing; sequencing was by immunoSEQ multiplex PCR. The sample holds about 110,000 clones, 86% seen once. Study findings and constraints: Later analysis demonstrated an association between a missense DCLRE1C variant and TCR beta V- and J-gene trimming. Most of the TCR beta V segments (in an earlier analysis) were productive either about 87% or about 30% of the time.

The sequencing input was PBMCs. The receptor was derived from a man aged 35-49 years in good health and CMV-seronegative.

The CDR3 sequence is CASSEGTEAFF. Written as DNA, the CDR3 is TGTGCCAGCTCCGAGGGCACTGAAGCTTTCTTT. This chain links TRBV27 with TRBJ1-1; D remains ambiguous. This CDR3 region has 11 residues. Per germline, CDR1 MNHEY and CDR2 SMNVEV (reference sequence). With 8 bases removed from V and 4 bases from J, the gap between germline ends came to 8 bases.